The 23 T cell receptor beta chains below all came from one sample that was sequenced in a study of beta chain features in type 1 diabetes. Expressed TCRB transcripts were sequenced after all isolated RNA was converted to cDNA. TCRdb's copy holds only in-frame clones and misses some; the assay was immunoSEQ multiplex PCR. The sample holds fewer than 250,000 clones, about 10% seen once. Sequences were obtained from naive CD4+ T cells from blood. These receptors came from a woman younger than 35 in good health.

The V gene is TRBV9, the J gene TRBJ2-5, with 15 nucleotides matching TRBD2. V was pared by 2 bases and J by 1 base, with 3 bases of the junction left unmatched. CDR1 is SGDLS, CDR2 YYNGEE, per germline. The CDR3 has 17 amino acids. The CDR3 sequence is CASSVGLAGGRQETQYF. The CDR3 DNA sequence: TGTGCCAGCAGCGTGGGACTAGCGGGAGGTCGCCAAGAGACCCAGTACTTC.

This clone was observed a few times. V gene TRBV5-4 combines with J gene TRBJ2-5; the match to TRBD2 covers 14 bases. CDR1 and CDR2 from the germline V gene are SGHNT and YYREEE (reference sequence). Trimming cost V 2 bases and J 5 bases; bases outside gene matches: 8. This CDR3 contains 17 residues. The CDR3 DNA sequence: TGTGCCAGCAGCTTATCCGGGACTAGCGGGAGATTGGAGACCCAGTACTTC. It translates to CASSLSGTSGRLETQYF.

The V and J genes are TRBV7-2 and TRBJ2-7; 10 nucleotides match TRBD2. Looked up from germline, CDR1 is SGHTA and CDR2 is FQGNSA. Germline trimming cut 11 bases from V and 1 base from J; bases unmatched to any gene: 8. The CDR3 extends over 14 amino acids. CDR3 residues: CAQREGLQSYEQYF. The CDR3 nucleotides are TGTGCCCAGCGGGAGGGCCTCCAATCCTACGAGCAGTACTTC.

This clone has a handful of counts. The genes are TRBV5-1 and TRBJ1-1; D unresolved. The CDR3 sequence is 13 residues long. Germline CDR1 and CDR2: SGHRS and YFSETQ. V was cut by 4 bases and J by 3 bases, with 10 bases left in between. CDR3 nucleotides: TGCGCCAGCAGCGGTACCCGGGACACTGAAGCTTTCTTT. This encodes CASSGTRDTEAFF.

This clone was counted only a few times. The rearrangement uses TRBV5-1 and TRBJ2-2; D perhaps matches TRBD2 (7 bases). The CDR3 extends over 14 amino acids. V was shortened by 2 bases and J by 7 bases, with 12 bases between the two germline ends. Per the germline V gene, CDR1 is SGHRS and CDR2 is YFSETQ. The CDR3 DNA reads as TGCGCCAGCAGCTTACAGGGAGGGGACGGGGAGCTGTTTTTT. It encodes CASSLQGGDGELFF.

The chain has TRBV11-2 and TRBJ2-5, with TRBD2 matching 13 bases. This CDR3 has 19 amino acids. J lost 4 bases, V lost 3 bases, and 14 bases had no gene match. Germline CDR1 and CDR2: SGHAT and FQNNGV. The CDR3 nucleotides read TGTGCCAGCAGCTTGGCCGTTTGGACTAGCGGGAGCTCGCGAGAGACCCAGTACTTC. This gives the protein CASSLAVWTSGSSRETQYF.

Only a few counts were recorded for this clone. The J gene is TRBJ2-1, the V gene TRBV7-9; TRBD1 aligns across 7 bases. V gave up 2 bases and J gave up 9 bases; unmatched junction bases: 10. The CDR3 is 15 residues long. The germline CDR1 and CDR2 sequences are SEHNR and FQNEAQ (reference sequence). CDR3 loop: CASSLSGTVPGEQFF. DNA for the CDR3: TGTGCCAGCAGCTTATCCGGGACAGTGCCGGGTGAGCAGTTCTTC. Supplemented by reference TRBV7-9 and TRBJ2-1, the full variable domain reads DTGVSQNPRHKITKRGQNVTFRCDPISEHNRLYWYRQTLGQGPEFLTYFQNEAQLEKSRLLSDRFSAERPKGSFSTLEIQRTEQGDSAMYLCASSLSGTVPGEQFFGPGTRLTVL.

The J gene is TRBJ1-5, the V gene TRBV2; D uncertain. Germline CDR1 and CDR2: SNHLY and FYNNEI. V lost 5 bases and J lost 4, with 9 bases in between. The CDR3 is 13 residues long. For the CDR3, the DNA is TGTGCCAGCAGTAATTCGGAGAATCAGCCCCAGCATTTT. Amino acid sequence: CASSNSENQPQHF.

The chain couples TRBV30 to TRBJ1-1, with a weak D call TRBD1 (6 bases). Germline CDR1 and CDR2: GTSNPN and SVGIG (reference sequence). This CDR3 region has 13 residues. Trimming shortened V by 3 bases and J by 5 bases, and 13 bases separated the two germline ends. Here the CDR3 DNA reads TGTGCCTGGAGCACAGGGCCGGGGACTGAAGCTTTCTTT. As protein: CAWSTGPGTEAFF.

The rearrangement links TRBV18 to TRBJ1-4, with 7 bases fitting TRBD1. The germline V gene has CDR1 KGHSH and CDR2 LQKENI. V was pared by 2 bases and J by 5 bases, with 2 bases of the junction left unmatched. The length of the CDR3 is 14 residues. The CDR3 DNA reads as TGTGCCAGCTCACCAGTGACAGGGAATGAAAAACTGTTTTTT. Its translation: CASSPVTGNEKLFF.

V is TRBV30 and J is TRBJ1-3, with TRBD1 matching 7 bases. CDR3 length equals 14 residues. Per germline, CDR1 GTSNPN and CDR2 SVGIG (reference sequence). The V gene end was trimmed by 5 bases and the J gene end by 0 bases; junction bases not matched to a gene: 4. The CDR3 coding sequence is TGTGCCTGGGCACAGGGGTTCTCTGGAAACACCATATATTTT. This gives the protein CAWAQGFSGNTIYF.

The chain couples TRBV5-4 to TRBJ1-2; a possible D gene is TRBD1 (6 bases). Per the germline V gene, CDR1 is SGHNT and CDR2 is YYREEE (reference sequence). CDR3 length equals 15 residues. Trimming stripped 2 bases from V and 0 bases from J, with 11 bases between. The CDR3 nucleotides are TGTGCCAGCAGCTTCCGACAGGAAGCTAACTATGGCTACACCTTC. This encodes CASSFRQEANYGYTF.

This clone was counted between two and nine times. V and J are TRBV30 and TRBJ1-6; possibly TRBD1 for D (5 bases). Germline-derived CDR1 and CDR2 are GTSNPN and SVGIG (reference sequence). The CDR3 loop spans 14 amino acids. V gave up 3 bases and J gave up 5 bases, with 11 bases separating them. CDR3 protein: CAWRGRGNNSPLHF. The CDR3 DNA reads as TGTGCCTGGAGAGGTCGGGGGAATAATTCACCCCTCCACTTT.

The table lists this clone with a few counts. This chain connects TRBV4-2 to TRBJ2-5; 9 bases fit TRBD2. Germline lookup yields CDR1 LGHNA and CDR2 YNFKEQ. V was clipped by 4 bases and J by 2 bases; unmatched bases: 11. The CDR3 sequence is 17 residues long. CDR3 amino acids: CASSPREAGGLQETQYF. CDR3 sequence (DNA): TGTGCCAGCAGCCCCCGGGAAGCGGGGGGTCTACAAGAGACCCAGTACTTC.

This sequence joins TRBV19 and TRBJ1-4; D gene ambiguous. Germline V gene sequence: CDR1 LNHDA, CDR2 SQIVND (reference sequence). The CDR3 is 14 residues long. The V gene lost 3 bases and the J gene lost 1 base, with 6 bases spanning the gap. The CDR3 protein is CASSMGLTNEKLFF. CDR3 DNA: TGTGCCAGTAGTATGGGCTTAACTAATGAAAAACTGTTTTTT.

This clone was picked up a small number of times. The chain carries TRBV4-2 and TRBJ2-1; TRBD1 aligns across 7 bases. CDR3 length: 17 residues. V gave up 5 bases and J gave up 3 bases; unmatched junction bases: 13. Germline V gives CDR1 LGHNA, CDR2 YNFKEQ. In nucleotides, the CDR3 is TGTGCCAGCAGCGGCCGCCCGACCGGGACAGTCTACAATGAGCAGTTCTTC. Residues: CASSGRPTGTVYNEQFF.

The chain has TRBV7-9 and TRBJ1-2, with 10 nucleotides matching TRBD1. After removal of 6 bases from V and 7 bases from J, the junction contained 8 bases not matched to a gene. There are 14 residues in the CDR3. Germline V gene sequence: CDR1 SEHNR, CDR2 FQNEAQ (reference sequence). For the CDR3, the DNA is TGTGCCAGCAGTCCTGGGACAGGGGCAGGTGGCTACACCTTC. Translation gives CASSPGTGAGGYTF.

Only a few counts were recorded for this clone. The V and J genes are TRBV5-1 and TRBJ1-1; tentatively, D is TRBD1 (5 bases). Trimming pared 4 bases from V and 10 bases from J, leaving 20 bases between. CDR1 is SGHRS and CDR2 is YFSETQ in the germline V gene. CDR3 length equals 14 residues. For the CDR3, the DNA is TGCGCCAGCAGCCGACCAGACAGAGTGGGGTTAGCTTTCTTT. Amino acid sequence: CASSRPDRVGLAFF.

The chain recombines TRBV13 with TRBJ2-6; D is perhaps TRBD1 (5 bases). The V gene's germline CDR1 is PRHDT and CDR2 FYEKMQ (reference sequence). This CDR3 is built from 15 residues. The V end was cut by 5 bases, the J end by 2 bases, with 10 bases between. CDR3 sequence (DNA): TGTGCCAGCAGCCGCAGGGCTCCTGGGGCCAACGTCCTGACTTTC. This gives the protein CASSRRAPGANVLTF.

The genes are TRBV6-5 and TRBJ1-2; D not resolved. This CDR3 comprises 13 residues. Trimming took 0 bases from V and 5 from J, leaving 7 bases between them. The V gene's germline CDR1 is MNHEY and CDR2 SVGAGI. The CDR3 DNA sequence: TGTGCCAGCAGTTACTCCACAGAGTATGGCTACACCTTC. Amino acids: CASSYSTEYGYTF.

This clone was observed a handful of times. The chain carries TRBV9 and TRBJ2-5; 8 bases line up with TRBD2. Trimming cost V 2 bases and J 2 bases; bases outside gene matches: 5. Germline CDR1 reads SGDLS; CDR2 reads YYNGEE. This CDR3 has 15 amino acids. The CDR3 here is CASSVSPSGQETQYF. CDR3 in DNA: TGTGCCAGCAGCGTCTCTCCTAGCGGGCAAGAGACCCAGTACTTC.

This clone has a handful of counts. The V gene is TRBV7-2, the J gene TRBJ2-7; 7 nucleotides line up with TRBD1. The CDR3 length is 13 residues. Unmatched junction bases numbered 5, after V lost 6 bases and J lost 3 bases. Germline CDR1 is SGHTA and CDR2 is FQGNSA. CDR3 bases: TGTGCCAGCAGAAAAACAGGGGTCTACGAGCAGTACTTC. As protein: CASRKTGVYEQYF.

The table lists this clone with a few counts. The identical CDR3 is also encoded by other nucleotide sequences in the sample. The rearrangement links TRBV5-1 to TRBJ2-3; 11 positions agree with TRBD2. This CDR3 spans 15 amino acids. Per the germline V gene, CDR1 is SGHRS and CDR2 is YFSETQ. The V segment lost 4 bases and the J segment 3 bases; nucleotides outside the gene matches: 4. CDR3 sequence (DNA): TGCGCCAGCAGCCCCGGGACTAGCGGTACAGATACGCAGTATTTT. Its protein product is CASSPGTSGTDTQYF.